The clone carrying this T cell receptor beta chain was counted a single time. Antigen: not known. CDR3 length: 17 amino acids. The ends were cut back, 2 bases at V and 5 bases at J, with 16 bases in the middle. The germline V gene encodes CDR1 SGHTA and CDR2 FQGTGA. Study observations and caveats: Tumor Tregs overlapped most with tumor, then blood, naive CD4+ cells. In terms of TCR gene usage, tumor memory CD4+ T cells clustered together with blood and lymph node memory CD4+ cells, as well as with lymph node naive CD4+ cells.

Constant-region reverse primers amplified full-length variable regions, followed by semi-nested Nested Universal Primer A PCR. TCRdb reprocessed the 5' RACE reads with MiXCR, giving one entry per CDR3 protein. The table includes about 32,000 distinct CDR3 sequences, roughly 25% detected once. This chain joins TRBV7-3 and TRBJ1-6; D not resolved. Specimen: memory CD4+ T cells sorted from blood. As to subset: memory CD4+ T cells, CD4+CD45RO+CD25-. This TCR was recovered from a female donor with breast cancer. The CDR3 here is CASSLGGVGSNNSPLHF. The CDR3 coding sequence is TGTGCCAGCAGCTTAGGTGGCGTGGGGTCCAATAATTCACCCCTCCACTTT.